This T cell receptor (beta chain) is from a study of shared clonotypes between healthy human individuals. Generated by immunoSEQ multiplex PCR, the TCRdb table keeps only in-frame clones and is missing some. Of over 1.5 million clones listed, 95% to 99% are singletons. The CDR3 runs to 14 residues. Germline CDR1 reads SGHTA; CDR2 reads FQGNSA. With 5 bases removed from V and 2 bases from J, the gap between germline ends came to 10 bases. A note on this clone: Other DNA sequences in the same sample also yield this CDR3.

This chain connects TRBV7-2 to TRBJ1-5; possible D gene TRBD1, 5 bases. Sequenced sample: naive CD4+ T cells sorted from blood. Indicated subset: CD45RA+ positively selected. The receptor's source is a man aged 30-40 years in good health. Here the CDR3 reads CASSPSGGNQPQHF. The CDR3 region has the DNA TGTGCCAGCAGCCCCTCGGGGGGCAATCAGCCCCAGCATTTT.